This T cell receptor (beta chain) was recovered during a study of blood T cell repertoires in COVID-19. Study as a whole: Acute and convalescent COVID-19 samples came from the United States, Italy and Spain. In each case, the material was cDNA or gDNA derived from T cells, B-cell-depleted T cells, or PBMCs.

This clone was seen more than once but under ten times. The CDR3 has 12 amino acids. The germline V gene encodes CDR1 SGHNT and CDR2 YYREEE (reference sequence). V dropped 4 bases and J dropped 9 bases, with 13 bases sitting between them. In the source study's methods: Amplification from reference gene primers served as the basis for estimated nucleated cell counts. Libraries were prepared by immunoSEQ multiplex PCR; TCRdb keeps only in-frame clonotypes and omits some of them. V, J and clone size were drawn from that table, and D and trimming were deduced from the DNA. The sample lists around 220,000 clones; over 75% were seen once.

The rearrangement links TRBV5-4 to TRBJ1-1, with a possible D match to TRBD1 (6 bases). Material: peripheral blood. The receptor was isolated from a human donor in a cohort sampled during active COVID-19. The CDR3 spells CASSVLDRKAFF. CDR3 coding DNA: TGTGCCAGCAGCGTACTCGACAGGAAAGCTTTCTTT. Full variable domain (outside the CDR3, taken from reference TRBV5-4 and TRBJ1-1): ETGVTQSPTHLIKTRGQQVTLRCSSQSGHNTVSWYQQALGQGPQFIFQYYREEENGRGNFPPRFSGLQFPNYSSELNVNALELDDSALYLCASSVLDRKAFFGQGTRLTVV.